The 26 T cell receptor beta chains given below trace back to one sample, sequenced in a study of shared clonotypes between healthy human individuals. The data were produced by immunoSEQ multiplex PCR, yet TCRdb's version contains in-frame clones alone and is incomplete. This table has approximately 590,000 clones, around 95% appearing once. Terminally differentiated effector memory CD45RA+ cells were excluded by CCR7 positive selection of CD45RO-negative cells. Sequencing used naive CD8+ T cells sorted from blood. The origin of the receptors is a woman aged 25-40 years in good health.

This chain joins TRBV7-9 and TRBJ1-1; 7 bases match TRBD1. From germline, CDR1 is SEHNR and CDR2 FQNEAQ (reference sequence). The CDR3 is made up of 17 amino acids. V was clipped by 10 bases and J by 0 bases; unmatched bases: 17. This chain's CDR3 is CATTGDRVTSVNTEAFF. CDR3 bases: TGTGCCACCACTGGAGACAGGGTCACGTCGGTGAACACTGAAGCTTTCTTT.

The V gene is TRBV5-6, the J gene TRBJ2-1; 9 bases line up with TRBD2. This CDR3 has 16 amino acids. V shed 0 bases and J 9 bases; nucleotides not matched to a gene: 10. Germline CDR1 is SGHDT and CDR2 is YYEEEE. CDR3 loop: CASSLAGGRAFSEQFF. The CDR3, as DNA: TGTGCCAGCAGCTTGGCCGGCGGGAGGGCCTTTAGTGAGCAGTTCTTC.

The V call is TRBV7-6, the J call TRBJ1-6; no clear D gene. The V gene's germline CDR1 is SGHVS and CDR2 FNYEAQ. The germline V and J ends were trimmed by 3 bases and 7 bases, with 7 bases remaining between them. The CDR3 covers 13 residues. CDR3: CASSLDGNSPLHF. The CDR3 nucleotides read TGTGCCAGCAGCTTGGACGGCAATTCACCCCTCCACTTT.

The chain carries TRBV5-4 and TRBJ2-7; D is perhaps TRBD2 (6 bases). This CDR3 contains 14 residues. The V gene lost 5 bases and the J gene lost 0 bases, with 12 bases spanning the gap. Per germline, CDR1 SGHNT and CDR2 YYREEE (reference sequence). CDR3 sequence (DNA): TGTGCCAGCAGTCCCATGGGGGGCTCCTACGAGCAGTACTTC. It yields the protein CASSPMGGSYEQYF.

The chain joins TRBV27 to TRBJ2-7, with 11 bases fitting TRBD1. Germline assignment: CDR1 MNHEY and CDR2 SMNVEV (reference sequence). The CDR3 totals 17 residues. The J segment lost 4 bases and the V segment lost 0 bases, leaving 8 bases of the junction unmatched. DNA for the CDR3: TGTGCCAGCAGTTTATCGATTGGGGACAGGGGGATTTACGAGCAGTACTTC. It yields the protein CASSLSIGDRGIYEQYF.

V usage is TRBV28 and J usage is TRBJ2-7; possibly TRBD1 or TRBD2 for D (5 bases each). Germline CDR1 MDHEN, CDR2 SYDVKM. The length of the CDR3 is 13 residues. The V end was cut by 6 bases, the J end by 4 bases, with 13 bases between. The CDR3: CASSPGPGYEQYF. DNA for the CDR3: TGTGCCAGCAGCCCGGGACCCGGGTACGAGCAGTACTTC.

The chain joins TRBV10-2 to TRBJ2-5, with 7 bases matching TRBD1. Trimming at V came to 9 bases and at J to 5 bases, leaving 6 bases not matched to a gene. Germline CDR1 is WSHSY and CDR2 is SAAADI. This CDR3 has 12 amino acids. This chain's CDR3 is CASTGDGETQYF. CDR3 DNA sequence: TGCGCCAGTACAGGGGACGGGGAGACCCAGTACTTC.

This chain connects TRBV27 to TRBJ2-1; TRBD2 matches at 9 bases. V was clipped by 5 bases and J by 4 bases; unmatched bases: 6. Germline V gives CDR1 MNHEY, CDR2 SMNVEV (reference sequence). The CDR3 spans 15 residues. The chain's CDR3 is CASSIIAGVYNEQFF. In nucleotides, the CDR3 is TGTGCCAGCAGTATAATAGCGGGAGTATACAATGAGCAGTTCTTC.

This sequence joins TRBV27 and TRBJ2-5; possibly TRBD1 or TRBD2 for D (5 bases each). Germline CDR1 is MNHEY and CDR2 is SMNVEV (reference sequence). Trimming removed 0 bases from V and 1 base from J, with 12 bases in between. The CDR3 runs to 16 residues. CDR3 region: CASSLSPGTSQETQYF. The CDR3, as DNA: TGTGCCAGCAGTTTATCTCCGGGGACCTCCCAAGAGACCCAGTACTTC.

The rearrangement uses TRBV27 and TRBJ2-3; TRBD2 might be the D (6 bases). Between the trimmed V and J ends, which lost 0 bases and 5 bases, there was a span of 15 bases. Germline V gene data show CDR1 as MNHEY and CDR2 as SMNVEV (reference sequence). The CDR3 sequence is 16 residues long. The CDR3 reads CASSLSARDGKDTQYF. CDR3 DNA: TGTGCCAGCAGTTTATCTGCGCGGGATGGGAAAGATACGCAGTATTTT.

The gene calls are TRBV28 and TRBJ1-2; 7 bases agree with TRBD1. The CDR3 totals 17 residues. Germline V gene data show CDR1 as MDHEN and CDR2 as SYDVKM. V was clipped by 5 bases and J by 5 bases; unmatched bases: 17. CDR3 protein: CASSVRALYTGEYGYTF. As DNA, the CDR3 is TGTGCCAGCAGTGTACGGGCGTTATACACAGGGGAGTATGGCTACACCTTC.

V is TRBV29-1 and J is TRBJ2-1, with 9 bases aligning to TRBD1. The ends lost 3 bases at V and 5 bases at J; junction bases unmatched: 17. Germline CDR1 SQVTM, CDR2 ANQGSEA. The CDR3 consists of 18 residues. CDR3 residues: CSVEGMLGIGQGHNEQFF. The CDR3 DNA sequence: TGCAGCGTTGAGGGGATGTTGGGGATAGGACAGGGGCACAATGAGCAGTTCTTC.

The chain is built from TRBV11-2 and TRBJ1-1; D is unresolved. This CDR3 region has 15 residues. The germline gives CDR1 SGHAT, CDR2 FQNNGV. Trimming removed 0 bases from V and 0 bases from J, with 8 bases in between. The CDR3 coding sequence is TGTGCCAGCAGCTTAGAAAGGTACTTGAACACTGAAGCTTTCTTT. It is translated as CASSLERYLNTEAFF. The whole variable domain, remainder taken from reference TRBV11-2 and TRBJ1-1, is EAGVAQSPRYKIIEKRQSVAFWCNPISGHATLYWYQQILGQGPKLLIQFQNNGVVDDSQLPKDRFSAERLKGVDSTLKIQPAKLEDSAVYLCASSLERYLNTEAFFGQGTRLTVV.

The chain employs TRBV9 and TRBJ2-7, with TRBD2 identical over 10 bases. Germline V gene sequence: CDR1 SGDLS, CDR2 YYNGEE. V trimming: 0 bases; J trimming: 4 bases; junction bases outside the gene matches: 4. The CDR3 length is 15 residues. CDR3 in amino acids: CASSVASGGLYEQYF. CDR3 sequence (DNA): TGTGCCAGCAGCGTAGCTAGCGGGGGTCTTTACGAGCAGTACTTC.

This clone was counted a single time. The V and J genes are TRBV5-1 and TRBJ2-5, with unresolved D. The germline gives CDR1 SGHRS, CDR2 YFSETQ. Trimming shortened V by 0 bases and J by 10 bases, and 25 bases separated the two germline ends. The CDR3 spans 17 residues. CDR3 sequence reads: CASSLDKHGYGDMNQYF. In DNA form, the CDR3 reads TGCGCCAGCAGCTTGGATAAGCACGGGTATGGGGATATGAACCAGTACTTC.

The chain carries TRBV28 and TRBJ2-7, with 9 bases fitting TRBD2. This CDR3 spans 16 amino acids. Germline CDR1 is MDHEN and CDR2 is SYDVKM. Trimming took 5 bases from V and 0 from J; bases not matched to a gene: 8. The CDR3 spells CASSPAGGHGSYEQYF. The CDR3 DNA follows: TGTGCCAGCAGTCCCGCGGGAGGGCACGGCTCCTACGAGCAGTACTTC.

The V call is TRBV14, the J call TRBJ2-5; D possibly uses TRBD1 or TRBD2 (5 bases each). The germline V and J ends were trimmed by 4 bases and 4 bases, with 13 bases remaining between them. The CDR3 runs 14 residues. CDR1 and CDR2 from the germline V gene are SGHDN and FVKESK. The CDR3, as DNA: TGTGCCAGCAGCCCCTGGGGACCGGGAGAGACCCAGTACTTC. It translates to CASSPWGPGETQYF.

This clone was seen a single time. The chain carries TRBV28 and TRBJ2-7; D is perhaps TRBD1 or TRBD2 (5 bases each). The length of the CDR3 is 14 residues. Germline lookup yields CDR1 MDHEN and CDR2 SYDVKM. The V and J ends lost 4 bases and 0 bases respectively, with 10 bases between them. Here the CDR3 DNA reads TGTGCCAGCAGTTACCGGGGCCGCTCCTACGAGCAGTACTTC. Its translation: CASSYRGRSYEQYF.

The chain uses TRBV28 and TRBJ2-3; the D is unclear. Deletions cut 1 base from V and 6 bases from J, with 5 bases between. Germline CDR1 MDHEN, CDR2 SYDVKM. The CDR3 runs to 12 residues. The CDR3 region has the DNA TGTGCCAGCAGTTTATTTTCTGATACGCAGTATTTT. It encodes CASSLFSDTQYF.

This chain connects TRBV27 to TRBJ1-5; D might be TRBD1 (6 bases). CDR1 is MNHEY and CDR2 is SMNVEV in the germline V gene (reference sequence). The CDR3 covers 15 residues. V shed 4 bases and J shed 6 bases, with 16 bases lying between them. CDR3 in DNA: TGTGCCAGCAGTTGGCAAGGGGGTATGGGTCAGCCCCAGCATTTT. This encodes CASSWQGGMGQPQHF.

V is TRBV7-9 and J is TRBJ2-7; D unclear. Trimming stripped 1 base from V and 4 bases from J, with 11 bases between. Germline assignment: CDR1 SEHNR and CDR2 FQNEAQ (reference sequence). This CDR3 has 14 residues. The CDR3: CASSLEESQYEQYF. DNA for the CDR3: TGTGCCAGCAGCTTAGAGGAGTCGCAGTACGAGCAGTACTTC. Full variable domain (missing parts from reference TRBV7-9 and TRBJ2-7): DTGVSQNPRHKITKRGQNVTFRCDPISEHNRLYWYRQTLGQGPEFLTYFQNEAQLEKSRLLSDRFSAERPKGSFSTLEIQRTEQGDSAMYLCASSLEESQYEQYFGPGTRLTVT.

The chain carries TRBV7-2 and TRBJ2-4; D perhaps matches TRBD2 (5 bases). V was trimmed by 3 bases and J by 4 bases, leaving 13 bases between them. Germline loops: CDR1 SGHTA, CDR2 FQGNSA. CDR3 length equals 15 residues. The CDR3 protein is CASSLSRGSKNIQYF. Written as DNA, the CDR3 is TGTGCCAGCAGCTTGTCCCGGGGTTCAAAAAACATTCAGTACTTC.

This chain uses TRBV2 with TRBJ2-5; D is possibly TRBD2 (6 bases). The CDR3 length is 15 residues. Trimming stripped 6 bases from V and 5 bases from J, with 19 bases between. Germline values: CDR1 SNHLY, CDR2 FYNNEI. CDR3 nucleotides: TGTGCCAGCAGACCGGGACTCCGCGACGTCGAGACCCAGTACTTC. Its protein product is CASRPGLRDVETQYF.

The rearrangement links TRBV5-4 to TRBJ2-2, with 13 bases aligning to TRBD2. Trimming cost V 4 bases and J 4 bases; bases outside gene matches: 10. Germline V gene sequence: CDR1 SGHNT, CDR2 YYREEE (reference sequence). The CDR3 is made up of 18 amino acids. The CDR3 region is CASSRGLAGVIGTGELFF. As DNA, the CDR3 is TGTGCCAGCAGCCGTGGACTAGCGGGAGTAATAGGCACCGGGGAGCTGTTTTTT.

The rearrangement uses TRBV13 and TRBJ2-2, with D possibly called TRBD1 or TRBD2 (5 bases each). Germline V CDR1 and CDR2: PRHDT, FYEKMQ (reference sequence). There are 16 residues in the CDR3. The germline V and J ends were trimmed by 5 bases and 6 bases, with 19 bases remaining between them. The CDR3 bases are TGTGCCAGCAGCCCTTCCTCAGCGTGGGACCCCGGGGAGCTGTTTTTT. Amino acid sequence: CASSPSSAWDPGELFF.

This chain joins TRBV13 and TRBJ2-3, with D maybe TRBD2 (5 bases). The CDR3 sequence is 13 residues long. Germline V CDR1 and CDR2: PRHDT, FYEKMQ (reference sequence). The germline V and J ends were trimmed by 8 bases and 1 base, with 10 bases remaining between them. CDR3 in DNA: TGTGCCAGCGTAGAGGAGGGCACAGATACGCAGTATTTT. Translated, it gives CASVEEGTDTQYF.